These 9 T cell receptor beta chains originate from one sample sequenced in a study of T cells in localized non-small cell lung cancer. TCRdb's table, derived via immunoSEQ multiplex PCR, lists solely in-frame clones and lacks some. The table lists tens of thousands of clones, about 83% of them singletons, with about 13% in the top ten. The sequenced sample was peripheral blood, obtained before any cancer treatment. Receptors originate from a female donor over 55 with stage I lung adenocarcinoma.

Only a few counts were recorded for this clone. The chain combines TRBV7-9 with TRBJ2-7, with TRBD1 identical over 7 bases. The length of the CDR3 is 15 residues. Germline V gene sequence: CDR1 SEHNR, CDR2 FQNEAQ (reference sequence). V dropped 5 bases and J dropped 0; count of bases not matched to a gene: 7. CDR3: CASSKPGTVSYEQYF. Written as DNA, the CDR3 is TGTGCCAGCAGCAAACCCGGGACAGTCTCCTACGAGCAGTACTTC. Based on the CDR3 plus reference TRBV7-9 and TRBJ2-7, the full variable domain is DTGVSQNPRHKITKRGQNVTFRCDPISEHNRLYWYRQTLGQGPEFLTYFQNEAQLEKSRLLSDRFSAERPKGSFSTLEIQRTEQGDSAMYLCASSKPGTVSYEQYFGPGTRLTVT.

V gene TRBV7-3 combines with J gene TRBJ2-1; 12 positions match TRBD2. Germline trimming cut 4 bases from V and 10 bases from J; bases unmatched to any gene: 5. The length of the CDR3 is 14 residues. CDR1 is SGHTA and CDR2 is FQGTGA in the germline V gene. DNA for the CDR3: TGTGCCAGCAGCTATACGACTAGCGGGGGCGAGCAGTTCTTC. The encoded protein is CASSYTTSGGEQFF. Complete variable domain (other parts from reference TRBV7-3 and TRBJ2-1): GAGVSQTPSNKVTEKGKYVELRCDPISGHTALYWYRQSLGQGPEFLIYFQGTGAADDSGLPNDRFFAVRPEGSVSTLKIQRTERGDSAVYLCASSYTTSGGEQFFGPGTRLTVL.

As DNA, the CDR3 is TGTGCCAGCAGCTTGGGGCTAGCGGGATTTCGCTCCTACAATGAGCAGTTCTTC. It encodes CASSLGLAGFRSYNEQFF. This chain uses TRBV5-6 with TRBJ2-1; 9 nucleotides align to TRBD2. Unmatched junction bases numbered 7, after V lost 0 bases and J lost 0 bases. The CDR3 runs 18 residues. Germline lookup yields CDR1 SGHDT and CDR2 YYEEEE. Combining the CDR3 with reference TRBV5-6 and TRBJ2-1 gives the whole variable domain DAGVTQSPTHLIKTRGQQVTLRCSPKSGHDTVSWYQQALGQGPQFIFQYYEEEERQRGNFPDRFSGHQFPNYSSELNVNALLLGDSALYLCASSLGLAGFRSYNEQFFGPGTRLTVL.

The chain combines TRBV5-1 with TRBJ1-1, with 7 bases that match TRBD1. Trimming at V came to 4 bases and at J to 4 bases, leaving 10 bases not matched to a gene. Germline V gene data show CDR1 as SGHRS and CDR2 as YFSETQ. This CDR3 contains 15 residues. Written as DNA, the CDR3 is TGCGCCAGCAGCGATAGACAGGGACTAGGCACTGAAGCTTTCTTT. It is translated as CASSDRQGLGTEAFF. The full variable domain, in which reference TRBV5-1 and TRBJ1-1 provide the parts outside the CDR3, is KAGVTQTPRYLIKTRGQQVTLSCSPISGHRSVSWYQQTPGQGLQFLFEYFSETQRNKGNFPGRFSGRQFSNSRSEMNVSTLELGDSALYLCASSDRQGLGTEAFFGQGTRLTVV.

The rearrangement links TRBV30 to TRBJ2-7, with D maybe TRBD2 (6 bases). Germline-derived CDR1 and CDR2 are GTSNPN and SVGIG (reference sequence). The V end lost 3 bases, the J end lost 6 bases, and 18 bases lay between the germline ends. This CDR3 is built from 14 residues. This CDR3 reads CAWRPSGARSEQYF. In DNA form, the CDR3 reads TGTGCCTGGAGGCCTTCGGGAGCTCGGAGCGAGCAGTACTTC.

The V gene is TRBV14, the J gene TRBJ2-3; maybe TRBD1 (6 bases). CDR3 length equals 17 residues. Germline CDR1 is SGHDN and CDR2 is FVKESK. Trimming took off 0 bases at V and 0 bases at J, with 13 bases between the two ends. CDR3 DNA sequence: TGTGCCAGCAGCCAAGAAACGAGTCAGGGGAGCACAGATACGCAGTATTTT. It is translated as CASSQETSQGSTDTQYF. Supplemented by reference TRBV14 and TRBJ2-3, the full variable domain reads EAGVTQFPSHSVIEKGQTVTLRCDPISGHDNLYWYRRVMGKEIKFLLHFVKESKQDESGMPNNRFLAERTGGTYSTLKVQPAELEDSGVYFCASSQETSQGSTDTQYFGPGTRLTVL.

The CDR3 loop reads CAIRQGNNSPLHF. DNA of the CDR3: TGCGCTATCAGACAGGGCAACAATTCACCCCTCCACTTT. The V call is TRBV10-2, the J call TRBJ1-6, with TRBD1 matching over 7 bases. In germline, CDR1 is WSHSY, CDR2 SAAADI. The CDR3 is made up of 13 amino acids.

CDR3 sequence: CASRPLAAEQYF. CDR3 nucleotide sequence: TGTGCCAGCAGGCCCCTAGCAGCCGAGCAGTACTTC. This sequence joins TRBV7-9 and TRBJ2-7, with D tentatively TRBD2 (5 bases). V was clipped by 6 bases and J by 6 bases, with 12 bases between them. The CDR3 extends over 12 amino acids. Germline CDR1 and CDR2: SEHNR and FQNEAQ (reference sequence).

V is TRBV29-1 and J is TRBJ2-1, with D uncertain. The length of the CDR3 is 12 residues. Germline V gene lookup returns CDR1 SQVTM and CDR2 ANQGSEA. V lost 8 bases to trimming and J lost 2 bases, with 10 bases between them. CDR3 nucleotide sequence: TGCAGCCTCGGTCAGACCTACAATGAGCAGTTCTTC. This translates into CSLGQTYNEQFF.